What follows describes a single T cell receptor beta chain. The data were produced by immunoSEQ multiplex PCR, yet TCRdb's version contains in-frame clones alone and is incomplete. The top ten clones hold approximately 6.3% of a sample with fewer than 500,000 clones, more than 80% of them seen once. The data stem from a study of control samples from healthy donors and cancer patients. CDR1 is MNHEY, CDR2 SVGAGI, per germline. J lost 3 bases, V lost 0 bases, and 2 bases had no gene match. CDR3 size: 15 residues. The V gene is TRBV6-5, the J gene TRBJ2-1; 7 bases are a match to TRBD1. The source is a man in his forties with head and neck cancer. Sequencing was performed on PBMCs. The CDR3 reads CASSYSWTGYNEQFF. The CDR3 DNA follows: TGTGCCAGCAGTTACTCCTGGACAGGCTACAATGAGCAGTTCTTC.